The rows below give T cell receptor beta chains drawn from one sample of a study of cytomegalovirus exposure and HLA in healthy donors. Sequencing used immunoSEQ multiplex PCR; TCRdb keeps in-frame clones, though not all of them. This sample has fewer than 200,000 clones, with about two thirds found just once. Sequencing input: PBMCs. All receptors derive from a woman aged 25 to 39 in good health and CMV-seronegative. CDR3s leave out the opening cysteine and the closing phenylalanine or tryptophan. Each record gives: J gene, D gene, V gene, CDR3 protein. A D gene is named only where the DNA matches it firmly.

J: TRBJ1-4
D: TRBD1
V: TRBV4-3
CDR3: ASSDRQGKGEKLF

J: TRBJ2-7
D: .
V: TRBV18
CDR3: ASSPQGEQY

J: TRBJ1-2
D: .
V: TRBV4-2
CDR3: ASSHSTGTFGDGYP

J: TRBJ2-7
D: .
V: TRBV6-5
CDR3: ASSYDGGLTYEQY

J: TRBJ2-7
D: TRBD1
V: TRBV6-1
CDR3: ASYSSTGSYEQY

J: TRBJ1-1
D: .
V: TRBV6-5
CDR3: ASTTFGAFGTEAF

J: TRBJ2-1
D: .
V: TRBV6-5
CDR3: ASSHTRVAYNEQF

J: TRBJ2-1
D: .
V: TRBV11-3
CDR3: ASSLAPQVTQF

J: TRBJ2-3
D: TRBD2
V: TRBV5-5
CDR3: ASSSTSGRTDTQY

J: TRBJ1-1
D: .
V: TRBV6-5
CDR3: ARGMGFTEAF

J: TRBJ1-5
D: .
V: TRBV19
CDR3: ASSIVLQFFSGNQPQH

J: TRBJ1-4
D: .
V: TRBV19
CDR3: ASSPGTNNEKLF

J: TRBJ1-3
D: .
V: TRBV7-2
CDR3: ASSEMPGGTIY